Shown below are 15 T cell receptor beta chains from a single sample sequenced in a study of cytomegalovirus exposure and HLA in healthy donors. Amplification used 60 Vbeta primers and 13 Jbeta primers. TCRdb's table, derived via immunoSEQ multiplex PCR, lists solely in-frame clones and lacks some. The table includes 90,000 or so clones, roughly 73% detected once. What was sequenced was PBMCs. All receptors derive from a male donor in good health and CMV-seropositive.

CDR3: CASSLLGGGYTF. The DNA for the CDR3 is TGTGCCAGCAGTTTATTAGGGGGCGGCTACACCTTC. This sequence joins TRBV28 and TRBJ1-2; 7 bases map to TRBD1. With 1 base clipped from V and 8 bases from J, the junction kept 1 base outside the gene matches. Germline CDR1 and CDR2: MDHEN and SYDVKM. The length of the CDR3 is 12 residues.

This chain links TRBV7-6 with TRBJ2-1, with 8 bases lining up with TRBD1. Looked up from germline, CDR1 is SGHVS and CDR2 is FNYEAQ. With 5 bases clipped from V and 8 bases from J, the junction kept 11 bases outside the gene matches. The CDR3 loop spans 15 amino acids. In DNA, the CDR3 is TGTGCCAGCAGCGCCCGGACAGGGAGAAAGGATGAGCAGTTCTTC. Amino acids: CASSARTGRKDEQFF.

V is TRBV7-2 and J is TRBJ2-1; TRBD2 matches at 14 bases. The junction had 7 bases not matched to a gene; V was cut back by 1 base and J by 8 bases. Germline CDR1 is SGHTA and CDR2 is FQGNSA. The CDR3 extends over 17 amino acids. The CDR3 DNA reads as TGTGCCAGCAGCTTAGGCGGACTAGCGGGGGGCCGGTATGAGCAGTTCTTC. This gives the protein CASSLGGLAGGRYEQFF.

This clone was seen only once. The J gene is TRBJ2-1, the V gene TRBV27; weak D call: TRBD2 (5 bases). From germline, CDR1 is MNHEY and CDR2 SMNVEV (reference sequence). This CDR3 spans 14 amino acids. V lost 10 bases and J lost 0, with 13 bases in between. This CDR3 reads CATSEGLSYNEQFF. In DNA form, the CDR3 reads TGTGCCACGTCAGAGGGCCTCTCCTACAATGAGCAGTTCTTC.

This clone appeared a single time. The chain uses TRBV18 and TRBJ1-5; 9 bases match TRBD1. Germline trimming cut 3 bases from V and 4 bases from J; bases unmatched to any gene: 4. The CDR3 consists of 15 residues. Per germline, CDR1 KGHSH and CDR2 LQKENI. The CDR3 protein is CASSPEQGANQPQHF. In DNA, the CDR3 is TGTGCCAGCTCACCCGAACAGGGGGCAAATCAGCCCCAGCATTTT. The whole variable domain, filled in from reference TRBV18 and TRBJ1-5, reads NAGVMQNPRHLVRRRGQEARLRCSPMKGHSHVYWYRQLPEEGLKFMVYLQKENIIDESGMPKERFSAEFPKEGPSILRIQQVVRGDSAAYFCASSPEQGANQPQHFGDGTRLSIL.

The chain combines TRBV7-9 with TRBJ2-7; no firm D call. The germline V and J ends were trimmed by 2 bases and 2 bases, with 7 bases remaining between them. This CDR3 region has 13 residues. CDR1 is SEHNR, CDR2 FQNEAQ, per germline (reference sequence). CDR3 loop: CASSLQVAYEQYF. The CDR3 DNA sequence: TGTGCCAGCAGCTTACAGGTAGCCTACGAGCAGTACTTC.

CDR3 in DNA: TGCGCCAGCAGCATATCCTTAACAGGGTTTGAAGCTTTCTTT. Its translation is CASSISLTGFEAFF. The chain is built from TRBV5-1 and TRBJ1-1; the D gene is possibly TRBD1 (6 bases). CDR1 SGHRS and CDR2 YFSETQ come from the germline V gene. Deletions cut 4 bases from V and 7 bases from J, with 17 bases between. This CDR3 comprises 14 residues.

V is TRBV21-1 and J is TRBJ2-1; the DNA was not compared with TRBD2, the D call given in the table. TRBV21-1 counts as a pseudogene. CDR3 size: 15 residues. CDR3 sequence reads: CAMGTSGNPYNEQFF. CDR3 in DNA: TGTGCCATGGGGACTAGCGGGAACCCCTACAATGAGCAGTTCTTC.

V usage is TRBV15 and J usage is TRBJ1-5, with D maybe TRBD1 (5 bases). Per the germline V gene, CDR1 is LNHNV and CDR2 is YYDKDF (reference sequence). V gave up 3 bases and J gave up 5 bases, with 11 bases separating them. CDR3 size: 14 residues. DNA of the CDR3: TGTGCCACCAGCAGTGGGCAGGGTCATCAGCCCCAGCATTTT. This sequence encodes CATSSGQGHQPQHF.

The chain uses TRBV19 and TRBJ2-5, with 7 bases fitting TRBD2. This CDR3 comprises 14 residues. The germline CDR1 and CDR2 sequences are LNHDA and SQIVND (reference sequence). Trimming cost V 5 bases and J 5 bases; bases outside gene matches: 8. In nucleotides, the CDR3 is TGTGCCAGTAGTCCGGCGGGAGTCAAGGAGACCCAGTACTTC. Translation gives CASSPAGVKETQYF.

The V call is TRBV6-6, the J call TRBJ2-7; weak D call: TRBD1 (6 bases). The V gene lost 7 bases and the J gene lost 0 bases, with 19 bases spanning the gap. Germline CDR1 MNHNY, CDR2 SVGAGI (reference sequence). This CDR3 has 16 residues. The CDR3 DNA sequence: TGTGCCAGCAATAACCCACGGACAGCGACCTCCTACGAGCAGTACTTC. Translated, it gives CASNNPRTATSYEQYF.

The chain couples TRBV19 to TRBJ2-7, with D unclear. V gave up 5 bases and J gave up 1 base, with 9 bases separating them. Germline CDR1 and CDR2: LNHDA and SQIVND (reference sequence). There are 13 residues in the CDR3. CDR3 DNA: TGTGCCAGTAGTGACGGGTTATCCTACGAGCAGTACTTC. Residues: CASSDGLSYEQYF.

The chain uses TRBV6-6 and TRBJ2-6; a weak D match, TRBD2 (6 bases). Germline assignment: CDR1 MNHNY and CDR2 SVGAGI (reference sequence). The CDR3 is 14 residues long. The V and J ends lost 7 bases and 3 bases respectively, with 10 bases between them. CDR3 sequence (DNA): TGTGCCAGCACCGGGGGTCGTGGGGCCAACGTCCTGACTTTC. Translation gives CASTGGRGANVLTF.

V gene TRBV15 combines with J gene TRBJ1-2; TRBD1 agrees at 7 bases. V was pared by 5 bases and J by 1 base, with 7 bases of the junction left unmatched. The germline CDR1 and CDR2 sequences are LNHNV and YYDKDF (reference sequence). The CDR3 has 15 amino acids. The CDR3 bases are TGTGCCACCAGCCCAAGGGACAGTGGTAACTATGGCTACACCTTC. It codes for CATSPRDSGNYGYTF.

The rearrangement joins TRBV5-1 to TRBJ2-6; no clear D gene. Trimming took off 4 bases at V and 0 bases at J, with 8 bases between the two ends. CDR3 length: 15 amino acids. Germline loops: CDR1 SGHRS, CDR2 YFSETQ. The CDR3: CASSPGVSGANVLTF. The CDR3 DNA sequence: TGCGCCAGCAGCCCCGGAGTCTCTGGGGCCAACGTCCTGACTTTC.